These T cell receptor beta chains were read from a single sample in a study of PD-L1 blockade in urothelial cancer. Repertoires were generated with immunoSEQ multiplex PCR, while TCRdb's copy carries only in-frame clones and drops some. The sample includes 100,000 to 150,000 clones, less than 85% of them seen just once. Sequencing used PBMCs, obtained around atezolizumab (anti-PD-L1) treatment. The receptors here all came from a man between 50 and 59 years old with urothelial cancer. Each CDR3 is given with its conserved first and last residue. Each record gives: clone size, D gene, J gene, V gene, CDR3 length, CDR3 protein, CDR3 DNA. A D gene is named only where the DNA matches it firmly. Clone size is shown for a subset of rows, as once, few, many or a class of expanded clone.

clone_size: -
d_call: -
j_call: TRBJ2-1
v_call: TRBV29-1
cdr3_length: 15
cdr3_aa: CSVEAGVKSYNEQFF
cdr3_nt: TGCAGCGTTGAAGCGGGAGTTAAATCCTACAATGAGCAGTTCTTC

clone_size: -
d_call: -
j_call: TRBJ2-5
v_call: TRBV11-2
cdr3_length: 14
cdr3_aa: CASSITGLGETQYF
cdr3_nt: TGTGCCAGCAGCATAACAGGGTTGGGTGAGACCCAGTACTTC

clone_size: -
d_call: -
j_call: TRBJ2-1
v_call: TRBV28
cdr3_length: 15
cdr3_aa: CASSPTGRLYNEQFF
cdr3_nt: TGTGCCAGCAGTCCGACAGGCCGACTTTACAATGAGCAGTTCTTC

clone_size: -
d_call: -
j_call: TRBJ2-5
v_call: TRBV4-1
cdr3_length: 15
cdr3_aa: CASSQPTGEFATQYF
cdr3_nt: TGCGCCAGCAGCCAACCGACGGGGGAGTTTGCGACCCAGTACTTC

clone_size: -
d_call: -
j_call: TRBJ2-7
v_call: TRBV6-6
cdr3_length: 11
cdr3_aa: CASSNSGEQYF
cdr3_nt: TGTGCCAGCAGCAACAGTGGCGAGCAGTACTTC

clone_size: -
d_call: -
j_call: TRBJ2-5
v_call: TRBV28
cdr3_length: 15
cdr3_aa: CASSLIPGAGGTQYF
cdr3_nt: TGTGCCAGCAGTTTAATCCCAGGGGCCGGTGGGACCCAGTACTTC

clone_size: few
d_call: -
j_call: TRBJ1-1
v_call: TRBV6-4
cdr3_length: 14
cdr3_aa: CASSAAPGNTEAFF
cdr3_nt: TGTGCCAGCAGTGCCGCCCCCGGGAACACTGAAGCTTTCTTT

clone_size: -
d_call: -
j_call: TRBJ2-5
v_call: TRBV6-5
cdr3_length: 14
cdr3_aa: CASSYERRGETQYF
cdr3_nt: TGTGCCAGCAGTTACGAGAGACGGGGAGAGACCCAGTACTTC

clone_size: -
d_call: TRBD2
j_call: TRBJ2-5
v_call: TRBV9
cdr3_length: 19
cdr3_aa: CAGSVDGLAGVRWGETQYF
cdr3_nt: TGTGCCGGCAGCGTAGACGGTTTAGCGGGAGTTAGATGGGGAGAGACCCAGTACTTC

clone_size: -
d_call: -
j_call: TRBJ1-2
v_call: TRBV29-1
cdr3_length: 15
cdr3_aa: CSVVSIVPSNYGYTF
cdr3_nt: TGCAGCGTGGTTTCTATTGTACCATCTAACTATGGCTACACCTTC

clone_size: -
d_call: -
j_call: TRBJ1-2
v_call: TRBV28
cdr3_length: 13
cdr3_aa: CTSSLEGARDYTF
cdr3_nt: TGTACCAGCAGTTTAGAAGGGGCAAGGGACTACACCTTC

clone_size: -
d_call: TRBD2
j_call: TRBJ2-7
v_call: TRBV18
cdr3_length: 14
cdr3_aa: CASLAGEPPYEQYF
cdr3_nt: TGTGCCAGCCTCGCGGGGGAACCCCCTTACGAGCAGTACTTC

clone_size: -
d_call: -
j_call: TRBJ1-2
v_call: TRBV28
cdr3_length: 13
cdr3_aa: CASSFAGNYGYTF
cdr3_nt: TGTGCCAGCAGTTTTGCAGGGAACTATGGCTACACCTTC

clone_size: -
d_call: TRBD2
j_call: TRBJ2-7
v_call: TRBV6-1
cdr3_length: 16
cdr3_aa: CASSDPGLAVSYEQYF
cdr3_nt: TGTGCCAGCAGTGATCCAGGACTAGCGGTGTCTTACGAGCAGTACTTC

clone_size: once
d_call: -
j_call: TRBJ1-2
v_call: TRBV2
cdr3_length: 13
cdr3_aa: CASGYRGLNGYTF
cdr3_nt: TGTGCCAGCGGGTATAGGGGGTTAAATGGCTACACCTTC

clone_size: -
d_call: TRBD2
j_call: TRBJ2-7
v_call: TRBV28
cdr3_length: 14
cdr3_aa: CASSLGGLASEQYF
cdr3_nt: TGTGCCAGCAGTTTAGGGGGACTAGCGAGCGAGCAGTACTTC

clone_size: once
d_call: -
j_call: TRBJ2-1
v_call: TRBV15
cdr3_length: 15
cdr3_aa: CATSRDLGLNNEQFF
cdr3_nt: TGTGCCACCAGCAGAGATTTAGGACTAAACAATGAGCAGTTCTTC

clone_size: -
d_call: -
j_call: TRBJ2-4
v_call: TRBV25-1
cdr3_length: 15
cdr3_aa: CASSDPGRAKNIQYF
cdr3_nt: TGTGCCAGCAGTGATCCCGGCAGGGCCAAAAACATTCAGTACTTC

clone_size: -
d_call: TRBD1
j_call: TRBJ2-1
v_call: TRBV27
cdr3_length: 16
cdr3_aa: CASNPGTGSVYNEQFF
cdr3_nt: TGTGCCAGCAACCCCGGGACAGGGTCGGTCTACAATGAGCAGTTCTTC

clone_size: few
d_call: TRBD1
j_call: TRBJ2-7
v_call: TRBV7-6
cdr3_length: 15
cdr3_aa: CASSLTTGVRYEQYF
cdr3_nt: TGTGCCAGCAGCTTAACGACAGGGGTCCGCTACGAGCAGTACTTC

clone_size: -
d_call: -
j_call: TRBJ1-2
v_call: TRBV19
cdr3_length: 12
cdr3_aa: CASSMSGLGYTF
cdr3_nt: TGTGCCAGTAGTATGTCGGGACTTGGCTACACCTTC

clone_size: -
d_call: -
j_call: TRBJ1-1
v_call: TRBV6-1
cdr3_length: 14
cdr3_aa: CASSLRKMNTEAFF
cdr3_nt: TGTGCCAGCAGCTTGAGGAAGATGAACACTGAAGCTTTCTTT

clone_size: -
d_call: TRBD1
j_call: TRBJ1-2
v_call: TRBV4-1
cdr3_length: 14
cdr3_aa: CASSQAGTGVGYTF
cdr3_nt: TGCGCCAGCAGCCAAGCCGGGACAGGGGTTGGCTACACCTTC

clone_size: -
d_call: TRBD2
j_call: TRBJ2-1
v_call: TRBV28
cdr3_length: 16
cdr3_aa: CASTSRREFDWNEQFF
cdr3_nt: TGTGCCAGCACTAGCAGGCGGGAGTTTGATTGGAATGAGCAGTTCTTC

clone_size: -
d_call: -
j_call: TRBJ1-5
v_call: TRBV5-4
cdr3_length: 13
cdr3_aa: CASSLNGNQPQHF
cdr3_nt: TGTGCCAGCAGCTTGAACGGGAATCAGCCCCAGCATTTT

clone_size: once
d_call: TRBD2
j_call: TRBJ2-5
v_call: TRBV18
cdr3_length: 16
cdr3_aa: CASSPPSAGEGETQYF
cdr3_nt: TGTGCCAGCTCACCCCCTTCAGCGGGAGAAGGAGAGACCCAGTACTTC

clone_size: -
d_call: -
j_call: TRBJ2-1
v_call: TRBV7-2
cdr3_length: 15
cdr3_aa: CASSLARDFYNEQFF
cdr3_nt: TGTGCCAGCAGCTTAGCCCGGGACTTCTACAATGAGCAGTTCTTC

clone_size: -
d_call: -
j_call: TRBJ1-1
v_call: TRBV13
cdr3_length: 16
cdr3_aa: CASSLEPTFLNTEAFF
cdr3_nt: TGTGCCAGCAGCTTAGAGCCTACCTTCTTGAACACTGAAGCTTTCTTT